The 30 T cell receptor beta chains below were found in one sample sequenced in a study of blood T cell repertoires in COVID-19. Libraries were prepared by immunoSEQ multiplex PCR; TCRdb keeps only in-frame clonotypes and omits some of them. The sample holds a few hundred thousand clones, more than 75% seen once. Sequencing input: peripheral blood. These receptors were collected from a woman between 45 and 65 years old who had recovered from COVID-19.

The gene calls are TRBV6-1 and TRBJ2-7, with unresolved D. CDR1 is MNHNS and CDR2 is SASEGT in the germline V gene. V dropped 0 bases and J dropped 6 bases, with 9 bases sitting between them. The CDR3 extends over 13 amino acids. The CDR3 bases are TGTGCCAGCAGTGAAGCGAGAAACGGCGAGCAGTACTTC. This gives the protein CASSEARNGEQYF.

V is TRBV18 and J is TRBJ1-2; D might be TRBD1 (5 bases). This CDR3 spans 15 amino acids. The V gene's germline CDR1 is KGHSH and CDR2 LQKENI. V lost 0 bases and J lost 7, with 15 bases in between. The CDR3 protein is CASSPPVGALGGYTF. CDR3 sequence (DNA): TGTGCCAGCTCACCACCGGTTGGGGCCTTGGGTGGCTACACCTTC.

This clone appeared once. The chain employs TRBV27 and TRBJ1-2; D perhaps matches TRBD1 (5 bases). With 1 base removed from V and 4 bases from J, the gap between germline ends came to 19 bases. CDR3 length: 17 residues. Germline assignment: CDR1 MNHEY and CDR2 SMNVEV (reference sequence). The DNA for the CDR3 is TGTGCCAGCAGTTTATATGGCAGGGTCGTACAAGGCTATGGCTACACCTTC. Residues: CASSLYGRVVQGYGYTF.

A single count supports this clone. The chain is built from TRBV7-2 and TRBJ1-6, with a tentative D call TRBD1 (5 bases). The CDR3 loop spans 15 amino acids. CDR1 is SGHTA and CDR2 is FQGNSA in the germline V gene. The germline V and J ends were trimmed by 5 bases and 9 bases, with 17 bases remaining between them. The CDR3 region is CASSAQRYGGSPLHF. The DNA of the CDR3 is TGTGCCAGCAGCGCCCAACGGTACGGGGGTTCACCCCTCCACTTT.

The rearrangement uses TRBV7-3 and TRBJ2-2; 9 nucleotides align to TRBD1. Germline V gives CDR1 SGHTA, CDR2 FQGTGA. The ends lost 5 bases at V and 5 bases at J; junction bases unmatched: 0. This CDR3 has 13 residues. CDR3 in amino acids: CASSGQGTGELFF. The CDR3 region has the DNA TGTGCCAGCAGCGGACAGGGGACCGGGGAGCTGTTTTTT.

The sample holds a few counts of this clone. The genes are TRBV29-1 and TRBJ2-1; unclear D gene. The CDR3 spans 11 residues. V lost 4 bases and J 4 bases, leaving 5 bases between the germline ends. Germline CDR1 SQVTM, CDR2 ANQGSEA. CDR3 residues: CSVGGYNEQFF. The CDR3 bases are TGCAGCGTTGGAGGTTACAATGAGCAGTTCTTC.

Only one count was recorded for this clone. This chain connects TRBV6-5 to TRBJ1-3, with D hard to call. Trimming stripped 4 bases from V and 2 bases from J, with 9 bases between. Germline V gives CDR1 MNHEY, CDR2 SVGAGI. The CDR3 loop spans 14 amino acids. CDR3 in DNA: TGTGCCAGCAGTTCCACTAGGACTGGAAACACCATATATTTT. Translated: CASSSTRTGNTIYF.

This clone appeared a few times. This same CDR3 is encoded by further DNA sequences in the sample. The rearrangement joins TRBV7-9 to TRBJ1-1; 10 nucleotides line up with TRBD1. This CDR3 region has 14 residues. With 3 bases clipped from V and 5 bases from J, the junction kept 3 bases outside the gene matches. Germline V CDR1 and CDR2: SEHNR, FQNEAQ (reference sequence). The CDR3 DNA follows: TGTGCCAGCAGCTTGACAGGGGGCAATACTGAAGCTTTCTTT. Its protein is CASSLTGGNTEAFF.

The chain joins TRBV6-6 to TRBJ2-3; TRBD1 aligns across 8 bases. CDR1 is MNHNY and CDR2 is SVGAGI in the germline V gene (reference sequence). With V trimmed by 6 bases and J by 8 bases, 10 bases remained unmatched. This CDR3 spans 14 amino acids. The CDR3 DNA sequence: TGTGCCAGCAGCCCCGACAGTACAGGGGGTACGCAGTATTTT. Amino acid sequence: CASSPDSTGGTQYF.

V and J are TRBV5-4 and TRBJ2-5; 7 positions match TRBD2. The V gene's germline CDR1 is SGHNT and CDR2 YYREEE (reference sequence). This CDR3 comprises 17 residues. V was pared by 4 bases and J by 2 bases, with 14 bases of the junction left unmatched. Here the CDR3 DNA reads TGTGCCAGCAGCCCGGGGGGTTACGTAGAGCGGCAAGAGACCCAGTACTTC. Its protein is CASSPGGYVERQETQYF.

This clone was found a few times. The chain combines TRBV7-8 with TRBJ1-5, with 7 bases identical to TRBD1. Germline values: CDR1 SGHVS, CDR2 FQNEAQ. V lost 7 bases and J lost 4; bases outside the gene matches: 4. The CDR3 extends over 13 amino acids. In DNA, the CDR3 is TGTGCCAGCAACAGGGACAGAAATCAGCCCCAGCATTTT. It specifies CASNRDRNQPQHF. The full variable domain, rest sourced from reference TRBV7-8 and TRBJ1-5, is GAGVSQSPRYKVAKRGQDVALRCDPISGHVSLFWYQQALGQGPEFLTYFQNEAQLDKSGLPSDRFFAERPEGSVSTLKIQRTQQEDSAVYLCASNRDRNQPQHFGDGTRLSIL.

This clone was picked up a small number of times. J is TRBJ2-1 and V is TRBV7-9, with 10 nucleotides matching TRBD1. V lost 10 bases and J lost 8; bases outside the gene matches: 8. The V gene's germline CDR1 is SEHNR and CDR2 FQNEAQ (reference sequence). The CDR3 extends over 13 amino acids. This CDR3 is CATPSGTGDEQFF. CDR3 nucleotides: TGTGCCACCCCGTCCGGGACAGGGGATGAGCAGTTCTTC. The variable domain in full, with the rest retrieved from reference TRBV7-9 and TRBJ2-1, is DTGVSQNPRHKITKRGQNVTFRCDPISEHNRLYWYRQTLGQGPEFLTYFQNEAQLEKSRLLSDRFSAERPKGSFSTLEIQRTEQGDSAMYLCATPSGTGDEQFFGPGTRLTVL.

The chain employs TRBV30 and TRBJ2-7, with TRBD1 matching over 9 bases. The V and J ends lost 3 bases and 6 bases, in that order; junction bases with no gene match: 9. The CDR3 length is 14 residues. Germline V gene sequence: CDR1 GTSNPN, CDR2 SVGIG (reference sequence). DNA for the CDR3: TGTGCCTGGAGGGGGACAGGGACGGCCCTCGAGCAGTACTTC. Protein: CAWRGTGTALEQYF.

The rearrangement links TRBV7-2 to TRBJ2-3; 8 nucleotides match TRBD2. Per the germline V gene, CDR1 is SGHTA and CDR2 is FQGNSA. V gave up 5 bases and J gave up 7 bases; unmatched junction bases: 11. The CDR3 is 15 amino acids. CDR3 in DNA: TGTGCCAGCAGCCCTCAGGATAGCGGGATATATACGCAGTATTTT. This sequence encodes CASSPQDSGIYTQYF.

The chain recombines TRBV12-3 or TRBV12-4 with TRBJ1-1; D not certain. Trimming removed 3 bases at V and 4 bases at J, with 9 bases between. The CDR3 length is 13 residues. The CDR3 reads CASSLWEGTEAFF. The CDR3 DNA follows: TGTGCCAGCAGTTTGTGGGAGGGCACTGAAGCTTTCTTT.

The V call is TRBV19, the J call TRBJ1-4; D remains ambiguous. Between the trimmed V and J ends, which lost 5 bases and 5 bases, there was a span of 12 bases. Looked up from germline, CDR1 is LNHDA and CDR2 is SQIVND (reference sequence). The CDR3 runs 14 residues. The CDR3 DNA reads TGTGCCAGTAGTGTCAGGCTGCAAAATGAAAAACTGTTTTTT. Protein: CASSVRLQNEKLFF.

This clone was seen only a few times. The chain has TRBV19 and TRBJ1-2; a possible D gene is TRBD1 (5 bases). The germline V and J ends were trimmed by 9 bases and 7 bases, with 21 bases remaining between them. Germline V gene sequence: CDR1 LNHDA, CDR2 SQIVND (reference sequence). This CDR3 spans 14 amino acids. CDR3 in amino acids: CASGSAGGTRGYTF. DNA of the CDR3: TGTGCCAGCGGCTCTGCGGGGGGGACCCGTGGCTACACCTTC.

The V call is TRBV6-6, the J call TRBJ1-2, with D perhaps matching TRBD1 (5 bases). The CDR3 has 12 residues. Per the germline V gene, CDR1 is MNHNY and CDR2 is SVGAGI (reference sequence). V gave up 5 bases and J gave up 4 bases, with 8 bases separating them. Here the CDR3 reads CASSPGIYGYTF. CDR3 in DNA: TGTGCCAGCAGTCCAGGGATCTATGGCTACACCTTC.

V gene TRBV15 combines with J gene TRBJ1-4, with unresolved D. Germline V gene data show CDR1 as LNHNV and CDR2 as YYDKDF (reference sequence). The CDR3 totals 15 residues. V was trimmed by 4 bases and J by 4 bases, leaving 13 bases between them. In DNA form, the CDR3 reads TGTGCCACCAGCATTGACAAACTGGTTAATGAAAAACTGTTTTTT. As protein: CATSIDKLVNEKLFF.

The genes are TRBV30 and TRBJ1-5; 10 nucleotides line up with TRBD1. This CDR3 contains 16 residues. The germline CDR1 and CDR2 sequences are GTSNPN and SVGIG (reference sequence). J gave up 7 bases and V 3 bases, and 12 bases lay outside the gene matches. This chain's CDR3 is CAWSQSPGTGDQPQHF. The CDR3 DNA reads as TGTGCCTGGAGCCAATCTCCCGGGACAGGGGACCAGCCCCAGCATTTT. Full variable domain (missing parts from reference TRBV30 and TRBJ1-5): SQTIHQWPATLVQPVGSPLSLECTVEGTSNPNLYWYRQAAGRGLQLLFYSVGIGQISSEVPQNLSASRPQDRQFILSSKKLLLSDSGFYLCAWSQSPGTGDQPQHFGDGTRLSIL.

The chain couples TRBV18 to TRBJ1-2; D is unclear. The ends were cut back, 2 bases at V and 9 bases at J, with 19 bases in the middle. The CDR3 runs 15 residues. Per germline, CDR1 KGHSH and CDR2 LQKENI. The CDR3 region has the DNA TGTGCCAGCTCACCAAATGCGGCCGATCTGTGGAGCTACACCTTC. Amino acids: CASSPNAADLWSYTF.

The V call is TRBV29-1, the J call TRBJ2-3, with 9 bases lining up with TRBD2. J was trimmed by 6 bases and V by 4 bases; bases with no gene match: 5. The CDR3 has 13 residues. Germline CDR1 SQVTM, CDR2 ANQGSEA. CDR3 coding DNA: TGCAGCGTTGGGACTAGCGCTCCCGATACGCAGTATTTT. It specifies CSVGTSAPDTQYF.

The gene calls are TRBV18 and TRBJ1-2; no clear D. There are 16 residues in the CDR3. Germline CDR1 KGHSH, CDR2 LQKENI. Deletions cut 3 bases from V and 0 bases from J, with 14 bases between. CDR3 protein: CASSPLREAANYGYTF. Written as DNA, the CDR3 is TGTGCCAGCTCACCGTTACGGGAAGCGGCTAACTATGGCTACACCTTC.

CDR3 in DNA: TGTGCCAGCAGTGAAGAGGGAGGGCGGGGGCAGCCCCAGCATTTT. Translated, it gives CASSEEGGRGQPQHF. The chain links TRBV6-1 to TRBJ1-5; possibly TRBD1 for D (5 bases). Trimming left V 1 base short and J 7 bases short, with 14 bases between. This CDR3 is built from 15 residues. Germline values: CDR1 MNHNS, CDR2 SASEGT.

The CDR3 spells CASSPTGVLEGYTF. DNA of the CDR3: TGTGCCAGCAGCCCGACAGGGGTATTAGAGGGCTACACCTTC. The chain is built from TRBV6-6 and TRBJ1-2; 8 nucleotides align to TRBD1. The CDR3 has 14 amino acids. V shed 6 bases and J 8 bases; nucleotides not matched to a gene: 11. Germline V gene sequence: CDR1 MNHNY, CDR2 SVGAGI (reference sequence).

This chain connects TRBV28 to TRBJ2-1, with TRBD2 matching over 11 bases. CDR3 length equals 20 residues. V was pared by 6 bases and J by 0 bases, with 16 bases of the junction left unmatched. In germline, CDR1 is MDHEN, CDR2 SYDVKM. DNA for the CDR3: TGTGCCAGCAGCGACTACGGTCTAGCGGGAGGCCCGAGCTCCTACAATGAGCAGTTCTTC. Its protein product is CASSDYGLAGGPSSYNEQFF.

V and J are TRBV7-6 and TRBJ2-1; 13 nucleotides line up with TRBD2. The ends lost 5 bases at V and 5 bases at J; junction bases unmatched: 6. Germline V gene lookup returns CDR1 SGHVS and CDR2 FNYEAQ. This CDR3 is 16 amino acids long. The CDR3 loop reads CASSRRTSGSDNEQFF. The DNA for the CDR3 is TGTGCCAGCAGCCGTCGGACTAGCGGGAGCGACAATGAGCAGTTCTTC. Looking up the rest from reference TRBV7-6 and TRBJ2-1 gives the full variable domain: GAGVSQSPRYKVTKRGQDVALRCDPISGHVSLYWYRQALGQGPEFLTYFNYEAQQDKSGLPNDRFSAERPEGSISTLTIQRTEQRDSAMYRCASSRRTSGSDNEQFFGPGTRLTVL.

V usage is TRBV28 and J usage is TRBJ1-5; no definite D call. This CDR3 region has 17 residues. V was clipped by 6 bases and J by 0 bases, with 18 bases between them. Germline loops: CDR1 MDHEN, CDR2 SYDVKM. The CDR3 here is CASSPRYPGNSNQPQHF. The CDR3 bases are TGTGCCAGCAGCCCCCGTTATCCCGGGAATAGCAATCAGCCCCAGCATTTT.

This chain joins TRBV5-4 and TRBJ1-2, with D unresolved. The CDR3 runs to 13 residues. V gave up 1 base and J gave up 4 bases, with 8 bases separating them. Germline CDR1 reads SGHNT; CDR2 reads YYREEE (reference sequence). The CDR3 DNA reads as TGTGCCAGCAGCTTGTCAGGTGGCTATGGCTACACCTTC. Encoded protein: CASSLSGGYGYTF.

The J gene is TRBJ2-4, the V gene TRBV19, with TRBD2 as a possible D gene (6 bases). Germline values: CDR1 LNHDA, CDR2 SQIVND (reference sequence). V was trimmed by 7 bases and J by 3 bases, leaving 19 bases between them. CDR3 length equals 16 residues. The CDR3 sequence: CASTTGRDFGKNIQYF. The CDR3 DNA is TGTGCCAGTACCACTGGGCGGGATTTTGGCAAAAACATTCAGTACTTC.